A selection of T cell receptor beta chains follows, all from one sample in a study of cytomegalovirus exposure and HLA in healthy donors. The data were produced by immunoSEQ multiplex PCR, yet TCRdb's version contains in-frame clones alone and is incomplete. The sample holds over 250,000 clones; roughly 70% are singletons and the top ten take under 3%. Sequences were obtained from PBMCs. The source is a female donor in good health and CMV-seronegative. Each CDR3 is given with its conserved first and last residue. The D gene is left open where the match is weak. Clone size is not always given. Where it is, it says once, few, many or a class for expanded clones.

J	D	size	V	DNA	CDR3
TRBJ2-1	-	once	TRBV27	TGTGCCAGCAGCCTATCAAGGGAGCCATACAATGAGCAGTTCTTC	CASSLSREPYNEQFF
TRBJ2-2	-	-	TRBV18	TGTGCCAGCTCACCTAGCCGACTCGCGAACACCGGGGAGCTGTTTTTT	CASSPSRLANTGELFF
TRBJ2-5	-	-	TRBV5-6	TGTGCCAGCAGCGGAGTTGGGACCCAGTACTTC	CASSGVGTQYF
TRBJ2-1	TRBD2	once	TRBV13	TGTGCCAGCAGCCGCTTACTAGCGGGAGAAAATGAGCAGTTCTTC	CASSRLLAGENEQFF
TRBJ1-3	TRBD1	-	TRBV6-1	TGTGCCAGCAGTCCCGGGACAGGGTCCGGAAACACCATATATTTT	CASSPGTGSGNTIYF
TRBJ1-3	-	-	TRBV5-1	TGCGCCAGTATCATTTCAGGGGAGTCAGACACCATATATTTT	CASIISGESDTIYF
TRBJ2-5	TRBD2	-	TRBV5-1	TGCGCCAGCAGCCGCGGGCTAGCGGAAGAGACCCAGTACTTC	CASSRGLAEETQYF
TRBJ2-7	TRBD1	once	TRBV7-9	TGTGCCAGCAGCTTAATCCAGGGGGCTCGGTACGAGCAGTACTTC	CASSLIQGARYEQYF
TRBJ1-1	-	-	TRBV7-9	TGTTCCAGCAGCCCCGACAGGCTTGAAGCTTTCTTT	CSSSPDRLEAFF
TRBJ2-7	-	-	TRBV19	TGTGCCAGTAGTGCTAGTACCACCTACGAGCAGTACTTC	CASSASTTYEQYF
TRBJ2-1	TRBD2	-	TRBV27	TGTGCCAGCGGGGGACTAGCAGCCCTCAGTGAGCAGTTCTTC	CASGGLAALSEQFF
TRBJ2-2	TRBD2	-	TRBV11-2	TGTGCCAGCAGCTTTGACGGGGGGACCGGGGAGCTGTTTTTT	CASSFDGGTGELFF
TRBJ1-3	-	-	TRBV30	TGTGCCTGGAGTGTACCAGGCTCTGGAAACACCATATATTTT	CAWSVPGSGNTIYF
TRBJ1-2	TRBD1	-	TRBV19	TGTGCCACCGAAAGGGGCAGGGGGCATGGCTACACCTTC	CATERGRGHGYTF
TRBJ1-3	TRBD1	-	TRBV12-5	TGTGCTAGTGGCGACAGGGAAGGAGGAAACACCATATATTTT	CASGDREGGNTIYF
TRBJ2-5	-	once	TRBV11-2	TGTGCCAGCAGCTCGGGACTTCAAGAGACCCAGTACTTC	CASSSGLQETQYF
TRBJ2-7	-	-	TRBV20-1	TGCAGTGCCACTAGCTCCTACGAGCAGTACTTC	CSATSSYEQYF
TRBJ1-5	-	-	TRBV2	TGTGCCAGCGGAGTAGATCAGCCCCAGCATTTT	CASGVDQPQHF
TRBJ1-2	TRBD1	once	TRBV7-2	TGTGCCAGCAGCTCACCAGGGGGCGCCGGCTACACCTTC	CASSSPGGAGYTF
TRBJ2-3	TRBD1	-	TRBV6-5	TGTGCCAGCAGGACCGGGACAGGGAATCGAGATACGCAGTATTTT	CASRTGTGNRDTQYF
TRBJ2-7	TRBD2	-	TRBV27	TGTGCCAGCAGTTGGGTCGGGGGGGGTTACGAGCAGTACTTC	CASSWVGGGYEQYF
TRBJ2-1	-	once	TRBV6-5	TGTGCCAGCAGTTACTGGCAGGGCCCCGCCAATGAGCAGTTCTTC	CASSYWQGPANEQFF
TRBJ1-2	-	-	TRBV19	TGTGCCATATCTCGCGCGGGCGGCTATGGCTACACCTTC	CAISRAGGYGYTF
TRBJ2-7	-	-	TRBV10-2	TGCGCCAGCAGTGGGGCTAGCAGCTACGAGCAGTACTTC	CASSGASSYEQYF
TRBJ2-3	-	-	TRBV5-1	TGCGCCAGCAGCTTGGACAGGGAAGTAGGCACAGATACGCAGTATTTT	CASSLDREVGTDTQYF
TRBJ2-7	-	few	TRBV1	TGCACCAGCAGCCCCAGCGGGATGCTCTCCTACGAGCAGTACTTC	CTSSPSGMLSYEQYF
TRBJ1-4	-	-	TRBV28	TGTGCCAGCAGTTTTCGGGGGTCGCGAGAAAAACTGTTTTTT	CASSFRGSREKLFF
TRBJ2-1	-	few	TRBV6-1	TGTGCCAGCAGTGAGCAGCTAGGAGTCTACAATGAGCAGTTCTTC	CASSEQLGVYNEQFF
TRBJ1-2	-	-	TRBV5-4	TGTGCCAGCAGCTCGCTGGGGGGTAATGGCTACACCTTC	CASSSLGGNGYTF
TRBJ1-2	TRBD1	few	TRBV25-1	TGTGCCAGCAGTGAAGCCAGACAGGGACGAGGCTACACCTTC	CASSEARQGRGYTF
TRBJ2-1	TRBD2	-	TRBV11-2	TGTGCCAGCAGCTTATTAGCGGGAGGGTACAATGAGCAGTTCTTC	CASSLLAGGYNEQFF
TRBJ2-3	TRBD1	-	TRBV7-8	TGTGCCAGCGGACGACAGGGTGGCACAGATACGCAGTATTTT	CASGRQGGTDTQYF
TRBJ2-2	-	few	TRBV29-1	TGCAGCGTTTCAGGGTCGAGCGGGGAGCTGTTTTTT	CSVSGSSGELFF
TRBJ2-7	TRBD2	-	TRBV6-5	TGTGCCAGCACCCCTAGCGGGAGGGGCGAGCAGTACTTC	CASTPSGRGEQYF
TRBJ2-2	-	-	TRBV9	TGTGCCAGCAGCGGACATCCGAACACCGGGGAGCTGTTTTTT	CASSGHPNTGELFF
TRBJ2-5	TRBD2	-	TRBV7-2	TGTGCCAGCAGCTTATCATCGGGCGGGAGGGCCCGGGAGACCCAGTACTTC	CASSLSSGGRARETQYF
TRBJ2-3	-	-	TRBV10-3	TGTGCCATCAGTGAGGTAGAGTTTTCAGATACGCAGTATTTT	CAISEVEFSDTQYF
TRBJ2-1	TRBD1	-	TRBV19	TGTGCCAGTAGACCATTACAGGGGGCAGGTGAGCAGTTCTTC	CASRPLQGAGEQFF
TRBJ2-7	TRBD1	-	TRBV19	TGTGCCAGTAGTGTGACAGGGCCCAGCGAGCAGTACTTC	CASSVTGPSEQYF
TRBJ2-3	TRBD2	-	TRBV5-5	TGTGCCAGCAGCTCGAGGGCGGGGGGTATCACAGATACGCAGTATTTT	CASSSRAGGITDTQYF
TRBJ2-1	TRBD2	-	TRBV5-6	TGTGCCAGCAGCCCAGATGAGGGTTGGCTAGCGGGAGTCAATGAGCAGTTCTTC	CASSPDEGWLAGVNEQFF
TRBJ2-5	-	-	TRBV4-1	TGCGCCAGCAGCCAATTCAGTATCGGGAAGCGAGAGACCCAGTACTTC	CASSQFSIGKRETQYF
TRBJ2-5	-	-	TRBV5-1	TGCGCCAGCAGCTTCCGGGAGTACCAAGAGACCCAGTACTTC	CASSFREYQETQYF
TRBJ2-2	-	once	TRBV7-3	TGTGCCAGCAGCCCAAGGGTAGGGGACACCGGGGAGCTGTTTTTT	CASSPRVGDTGELFF
TRBJ2-3	-	-	TRBV10-1	TGCGCCAGCAGTGATGGGCTAGCTGCAGATACGCAGTATTTT	CASSDGLAADTQYF
TRBJ1-1	TRBD1	-	TRBV6-5	TGTGCCAGCAGTTCCTACAGGGGGTATATGGCTTTCTTT	CASSSYRGYMAFF
TRBJ1-3	-	-	TRBV28	TGTGCCAGCAGCGAGGACTGGCTTGGAAACACCATATATTTT	CASSEDWLGNTIYF
TRBJ1-1	-	-	TRBV6-5	TGTGCCAGCCGCGCTTGGGCGAACACTGAAGCTTTCTTT	CASRAWANTEAFF
TRBJ2-7	TRBD2	-	TRBV28	TGTGCCAGCAGTTATGGGCGGGGGAGCTCCTACGAGCAGTACTTC	CASSYGRGSSYEQYF
TRBJ2-7	-	-	TRBV7-7	TGTGCTAGCAGCTTAAAAGGCGGGGCCTCCGACGAGCAGTACTTC	CASSLKGGASDEQYF
TRBJ1-1	-	few	TRBV2	TGTGCCAGCAGTGTCGCAGGGAGGACTGAAGCTTTCTTT	CASSVAGRTEAFF
TRBJ2-3	TRBD1	few	TRBV11-2	TGTGCCAGCAGCCATGGACAGGGCGGTACGCAGTATTTT	CASSHGQGGTQYF
TRBJ2-2	TRBD1	-	TRBV5-8	TGTGCCAGCAGACGGGGACAGGGGGCGGTGAACACCGGGGAGCTGTTTTTT	CASRRGQGAVNTGELFF